Sequencing of this T cell receptor beta chain was carried out in a study of cytomegalovirus exposure and HLA in healthy donors (dated 2017 in TCRdb). Concerning the study at large: According to a later analysis, the 120 validation repertoires were produced on the same platform as the 680 or so repertoires of the first cohort. To predict cytomegalovirus infection status, the study combined high-throughput TCR immunosequencing, statistical association of individual TCRs with disease status, and machine learning. A separate validation cohort of 100 to 150 different subjects was used in addition to the roughly 620-subject first cohort. The study aimed to test whether cataloging public T cell receptors could reveal signatures of past pathogen exposure.

Taken from cysteine to phenylalanine, the CDR3 has 15 residues. Just the 45-base CDR3 DNA is kept, in frame starting at base 1. Based on the germline V gene, the CDR1 and CDR2 sequences are MNHNS and SASEGT. V is cut by 0 bases and J by 4 bases, and the space between the germline ends is 12 bases. General study outcomes and caveats: Across donors, most TCR sequences were observed very rarely, whereas some public TCRs were present in many individuals. A later analysis found that TCRs clustered in the first cohort also tended to co-occur in the roughly 120 validation repertoires, with roughly 95% of cluster scores above 0. The classifier was reported to diagnose cytomegalovirus status with high specificity and sensitivity in both the original cohort and the validation cohort. Three of the identified cytomegalovirus-associated TCR beta chains were confirmed in vitro to be specific for cytomegalovirus antigens. The validation cohort had no HLA typing available for a later analysis, so co-occurrence within that cohort was assessed over all 120 or so repertoires. The authors suggested that the approach could potentially be extended to other disease states and immunological phenotypes. The study listed 164 TCR beta chains as associated with cytomegalovirus.

A note on this clone: Its recognized antigen is unknown. Within one base of it there is no much larger clone, and no base qualities were kept.

The donors belonged to the validation cohort of about 130 subjects, which was separate from the roughly 700-subject first cohort. Library preparation used the immunoSEQ multiplex PCR assay. On the study's bioinformatics: A statistical classification framework was built for diagnosing cytomegalovirus status from the catalog of TCR beta chain sequences. The immuneACCESS repertoire file appears here via TCRdb, limited to in-frame rearrangements. These files lack a portion of the clones; in checked studies, under half of the deficit traces to unresolved V genes, and the cause of the others is not known. V, J and clone size derive from that table, while D and trimming were established from the DNA sequence. The sample yields roughly 43,000 clones; 80% to 95% were counted once. Of the sample, less than 6.5% falls within the top ten clones.

The rearrangement combines TRBV6-1 with TRBJ1-2; the D gene is possibly TRBD1, with 6 bases matching. The receptor comes from a man between 18 and 29 years old in good health and CMV-seronegative. Sequencing was performed on PBMCs. The CDR3 reads CASSEAGAQGYGYTF. Here is the DNA: TGTGCCAGCAGTGAAGCGGGGGCGCAGGGCTATGGCTACACCTTC.